The present entry profiles one T cell receptor (beta chain) with its context. This sample stems from a study of blood T cell repertoires in COVID-19. Germline V gives CDR1 MGHRA, CDR2 YSYEKL. V lost 4 bases and J lost 1; bases outside the gene matches: 1. This CDR3 comprises 15 residues. This table comes from immunoSEQ multiplex PCR, and its TCRdb copy is limited to in-frame clones, with some not included. The data show around 50,000 clones, 70% to 85% seen once. This receptor was obtained from a woman in her forties or fifties with acute COVID-19. The V call is TRBV4-1, the J call TRBJ1-1; TRBD1 agrees at 12 bases. The sequenced sample consisted of PBMCs or T cells enriched from blood (not recorded which). CDR3 region: CASSRGQGANTEAFF. CDR3 bases: TGCGCCAGCAGCCGGGGACAGGGGGCGAACACTGAAGCTTTCTTT.